Listed below are T cell receptor beta chains from one sample, sequenced in a study of response to subunit inactivated influenza vaccine. Via MiXCR, TCRdb re-called the RT-PCR reads, giving one row per CDR3 protein. The top ten clones hold 9.5% to 13% of a sample with hundreds of thousands of distinct CDR3 sequences, around a sixth of them seen once. The source material was PBMCs from blood, sampled 11 to 12 days after vaccination. The origin of the receptors is a man aged 50 to 59 who received an inactivated influenza vaccine. The CDR3 runs from the conserved cysteine through the conserved F or W. A D gene is named only where the DNA matches it firmly. For some rows the clone size is stated as once, few or many, or as a class when expanded; others skip it.

clone_size,d_call,v_call,j_call,cdr3_nt,cdr3_aa
-,-,TRBV7-9,TRBJ2-1,TGTGCCAGCAGCGCATGGACGGGAATATCCTACAATGAGCAGTTCTTC,CASSAWTGISYNEQFF
few,-,TRBV12-3/TRBV12-4,TRBJ2-7,TGTGCCAGCAGTTTAGAATTCCCCTACGAGCAGTACTTC,CASSLEFPYEQYF
many,-,TRBV5-6,TRBJ2-2,TGTGCCAGCATCATTAGGAGACCAGAATTGAACACCGGGGAGCTGTTTTTT,CASIIRRPELNTGELFF
-,-,TRBV4-3,TRBJ1-1,TGCGCCAGCAGCCAAGATTGGACAGATTACATGAACACTGAAGCTTTCTTT,CASSQDWTDYMNTEAFF
-,TRBD1,TRBV6-2/TRBV6-3,TRBJ2-7,TGTGCCAGCGGCTGGACAGGGGGCTGGGACGAGCAGTACTTC,CASGWTGGWDEQYF
many,-,TRBV4-1,TRBJ2-3,TGCGCCAGCAGCCGCCGGGAGATCACAGATACGCAGTATTTT,CASSRREITDTQYF
many,TRBD1,TRBV12-3/TRBV12-4,TRBJ2-1,TGTGCCAGCAGTTTAGGGGCAGGGGGCGGAAATGAGCAGTTCTTC,CASSLGAGGGNEQFF
few,-,TRBV5-5,TRBJ2-1,TGTGCCAGCAGCTTCCGGTTGTCTAGCTCCTACAATGAGCAGTTCTTC,CASSFRLSSSYNEQFF
-,TRBD2,TRBV12-3/TRBV12-4,TRBJ2-1,TGTGCCAGCAGTTTATATCGGATAGCGGGGGGGCTCAATGAGCAGTTCTTC,CASSLYRIAGGLNEQFF
-,-,TRBV12-3/TRBV12-4,TRBJ1-2,TGTGCCAGCAGTTTACATGCCCAGTATGGCTACACCTTC,CASSLHAQYGYTF
-,TRBD2,TRBV4-1,TRBJ2-2,TGCGCCAGCAGCCAAGATTCGTCGGGGGGGGGCCACGGGGAGCTGTTTTTT,CASSQDSSGGGHGELFF
few,-,TRBV7-9,TRBJ2-3,TGTGCCAGCAGCCTAACAGGGTTCCCAGATACGCAGTATTTT,CASSLTGFPDTQYF
few,-,TRBV12-3/TRBV12-4,TRBJ1-1,TGTGCCAGCAGTACTCAGGGGCGGGGCACTGAAGCTTTCTTT,CASSTQGRGTEAFF
few,TRBD2,TRBV10-3,TRBJ2-2,TGTGCCATCAGCGAGCTGGGACTAGCGGGAGGGCGAAGCGGGGAGCTGTTTTTT,CAISELGLAGGRSGELFF
many,-,TRBV7-9,TRBJ1-2,TGTGCCAGCAGCCGCGCCGCGCTAAACTATGGCTACACCTTC,CASSRAALNYGYTF
-,-,TRBV6-2/TRBV6-3,TRBJ2-7,TGTGCCAGCAGGTGGACTGTGAGGTACGAGCAGTACTTC,CASRWTVRYEQYF
few,-,TRBV4-2,TRBJ1-4,TGTGCCAGCAGCCAAGATTTCAGGGGTCGGGAAAAACTGTTTTTT,CASSQDFRGREKLFF
many,TRBD1,TRBV29-1,TRBJ2-1,TGCAGCGCAAACCGGGACAGGAATTACAATGAGCAGTTCTTC,CSANRDRNYNEQFF
-,-,TRBV6-5,TRBJ1-2,TGTGCCAGCAGTTACGGTGGACAGTTATCCTATGGCTACACCTTC,CASSYGGQLSYGYTF
few,TRBD1,TRBV20-1,TRBJ2-3,TGCAGTGCTAGAGCAGGTGACAGGGGATACACAGATACGCAGTATTTT,CSARAGDRGYTDTQYF
-,-,TRBV5-1,TRBJ2-1,TGCGCCAGCAGCCCGGAGACTATCTGGTCCTACAATGAGCAGTTCTTC,CASSPETIWSYNEQFF
-,TRBD1,TRBV6-1,TRBJ2-3,TGTGCCAGCAGCCGGACAGGGGGCCTCACAGATACGCAGTATTTT,CASSRTGGLTDTQYF
-,-,TRBV27,TRBJ2-1,TGTGCCAGCAGTTTGACTAGTCGGTACAATGAGCAGTTCTTC,CASSLTSRYNEQFF
few,-,TRBV30,TRBJ2-7,TGTGCCTGGAGGGAGAGGGATGCCGTCGAGTACTTC,CAWRERDAVEYF
-,-,TRBV19,TRBJ1-3,TGTGCCAGTAGTAAAGACCGTCGCTCCTCTGGAAACACCATATATTTT,CASSKDRRSSGNTIYF
many,-,TRBV24-1,TRBJ2-7,TGTGCCACCAGTGATCCTGGGGCAGACAACTCCTACGAGCAGTACTTC,CATSDPGADNSYEQYF
many,TRBD2,TRBV20-1,TRBJ2-3,TGCAGTGCCATGAGCGGGGGGACCACAGATACGCAGTATTTT,CSAMSGGTTDTQYF
-,-,TRBV12-3/TRBV12-4,TRBJ2-1,TGTGCCAGCAGTTCCCTTGCTCGGAATGAGCAGTTCTTC,CASSSLARNEQFF
few,-,TRBV4-3,TRBJ2-1,TGCGCCAGCAGCCAATCTGGAGTAGTGGGGGGTAATGAGCAGTTCTTC,CASSQSGVVGGNEQFF
few,-,TRBV7-8,TRBJ1-2,TGTGCCAGCAGCCCTGGACACCGCTACACCTTC,CASSPGHRYTF
few,-,TRBV9,TRBJ2-3,TGTGCCAGCAGCGTAAGGGTCCGGGAGACGCAGTATTTT,CASSVRVRETQYF
-,-,TRBV28,TRBJ1-2,TGTGTCAGCAGTCCGCAACTCCATGGCTACACCTTC,CVSSPQLHGYTF
few,-,TRBV20-1,TRBJ2-7,TGCAGTGCTAGAGATCTTGCCCGTGGAGAGCAGTACTTC,CSARDLARGEQYF
-,-,TRBV11-2,TRBJ2-7,TGTGCCAGCAGCTTAGCGTGGCAGGGTAACGTTGGCGAGCAGTACTTC,CASSLAWQGNVGEQYF
few,-,TRBV5-5,TRBJ2-7,TGTGCCAGCAGCTCGGGCCCAGGGGAGGGAGTCGAGCAGTACTTC,CASSSGPGEGVEQYF
-,-,TRBV5-1,TRBJ2-6,TGCGCCAGCAGCTTCCCCACGGTCTCTGGGGCCAACGTCCTGACTTTC,CASSFPTVSGANVLTF
-,-,TRBV7-2,TRBJ1-2,TGTGCCAGCAGCTTAGGACCAGGGTCGGATGGCTACACCTTC,CASSLGPGSDGYTF
-,TRBD2,TRBV6-5,TRBJ2-1,TGTGCCAGCAGTTACGAACTAGCGGACTCCCAGCAGTTCTTC,CASSYELADSQQFF
few,-,TRBV4-3,TRBJ1-1,TGCGCCAGCAGCCCCTGGGGTGGGGCTGAAGCTTTCTTT,CASSPWGGAEAFF
many,-,TRBV18,TRBJ2-7,TGTGCCAGCTCACCGGGGGTCTTCTACGAGCAGTACTTC,CASSPGVFYEQYF
-,-,TRBV21-1,TRBJ1-1,TGTGCCAGCAGCAACAAGCTTCCAGGAATGGACAGGGGGCATGGTTACACTGAAGCTTTCTTT,CASSNKLPGMDRGHGYTEAFF
-,-,TRBV20-1,TRBJ2-3,TGCAGTGCCCCGGTAGGAGCAGATACGCAGTATTTT,CSAPVGADTQYF
-,-,TRBV11-3,TRBJ2-5,TGTGCCAGCAGCTTAAGCTATGGGACCCAAGAGACCCAGTACTTC,CASSLSYGTQETQYF
few,-,TRBV6-2/TRBV6-3,TRBJ2-1,TGTGCCAGCAGTTACTCTCGACTAGACTACAATGAGCAGTTCTTC,CASSYSRLDYNEQFF
-,-,TRBV6-2/TRBV6-3,TRBJ2-1,TGTGCCAGCGGCCCTGAGTGGGATGAGCAGTTCTTC,CASGPEWDEQFF
-,-,TRBV5-6,TRBJ2-7,TGTGCCAGCAGCTTGGCACCAACCTACGAGCAGTACTTC,CASSLAPTYEQYF
many,-,TRBV5-1,TRBJ1-5,TGCGCCAGCAGCTTGACAGGTAATAGCAATCAGCCCCAGCATTTT,CASSLTGNSNQPQHF
few,-,TRBV7-2,TRBJ2-5,TGTGCCAGCAGCTTTGGACGTCCGGAGACCCAGTACTTC,CASSFGRPETQYF
-,TRBD1,TRBV3-1,TRBJ2-1,TGTGCCAGCAGCCAAGATGGCAGGACAGGGCAGTTCTTC,CASSQDGRTGQFF
-,TRBD1,TRBV12-3/TRBV12-4,TRBJ1-5,TGTGCCAGCAGCAGGGGGGACAGGGGGGATCAGCCCCAGCATTTT,CASSRGDRGDQPQHF
few,-,TRBV7-9,TRBJ2-3,TGTGCCAGCAGCCTCGGGGCAGGGGTTTACGATACGCAGTATTTT,CASSLGAGVYDTQYF
-,TRBD2,TRBV18,TRBJ2-7,TGTGCCAGCTCACCGGTAGTGAGAGCGGGAGGAAACGAGCAGTACTTC,CASSPVVRAGGNEQYF
-,TRBD1,TRBV7-2,TRBJ2-6,TGTGCCAGCAGCCGGGACAGTTCCTCTGGGGCCAACGTCCTGACTTTC,CASSRDSSSGANVLTF
few,-,TRBV12-3/TRBV12-4,TRBJ1-4,TGTGCCAGCAGTTTGGGAGGGGGGCATGAAAAACTGTTTTTT,CASSLGGGHEKLFF
few,-,TRBV11-2,TRBJ2-1,TGTGCCAGCAGCTCATTACCCAGGACAGAGAATTTTTACAATGAGCAGTTCTTC,CASSSLPRTENFYNEQFF
-,-,TRBV20-1,TRBJ1-2,TGCAGTGCTAGTTCCCAGGGTCACTATGGCTACACCTTC,CSASSQGHYGYTF
-,-,TRBV7-2,TRBJ2-7,TGTGCCAGCAGTACATCCCCCAGGACCTACGAGCAGTACTTC,CASSTSPRTYEQYF